These T cell receptor beta chains were read from a single sample in a study of sequential checkpoint blockade in melanoma. This table comes from immunoSEQ multiplex PCR, and its TCRdb copy is limited to in-frame clones, with some not included. The sample gives around 34,000 clones, under 90% of which show up once; 18% is in the top ten. The sample here was CD8+ T cells sorted from blood (inferred from file names), taken from a patient given nivolumab and ipilimumab in sequence. Receptor source: a human donor with melanoma. The CDR3 runs from the conserved cysteine through the conserved F or W. The order of the fields is V gene, D gene, clone size, J gene, CDR3 protein, CDR3 DNA. The D gene is left open where the match is weak. Not every row has a clone size; where given, it reads once, few, many or a size class.

v_call: TRBV27
d_call: TRBD1
clone_size: NA
j_call: TRBJ2-1
cdr3_aa: CASTDGRGYQWNEQFF
cdr3_nt: TGTGCCAGCACCGACGGCAGGGGGTACCAATGGAATGAGCAGTTCTTC

v_call: TRBV5-1
d_call: NA
clone_size: NA
j_call: TRBJ2-7
cdr3_aa: CASSLWQTYEQYF
cdr3_nt: TGCGCCAGCAGCTTGTGGCAGACCTACGAGCAGTACTTC

v_call: TRBV7-2
d_call: TRBD1
clone_size: NA
j_call: TRBJ1-2
cdr3_aa: CASSPVGDRGFYYGYTF
cdr3_nt: TGTGCCAGCAGCCCCGTAGGGGACAGGGGGTTTTACTATGGCTACACCTTC

v_call: TRBV9
d_call: TRBD2
clone_size: NA
j_call: TRBJ2-2
cdr3_aa: CASSVETGGTGELFF
cdr3_nt: TGTGCCAGCAGCGTAGAAACGGGGGGCACCGGGGAGCTGTTTTTT

v_call: TRBV11-2
d_call: TRBD2
clone_size: NA
j_call: TRBJ2-7
cdr3_aa: CASSPVGSGRGYEQYF
cdr3_nt: TGTGCCAGCAGCCCAGTAGGTAGCGGGAGAGGTTACGAGCAGTACTTC

v_call: TRBV19
d_call: NA
clone_size: NA
j_call: TRBJ1-2
cdr3_aa: CASSIPDSLNYGYTF
cdr3_nt: TGTGCCAGTAGTATACCGGACAGTCTTAACTATGGCTACACCTTC

v_call: TRBV5-8
d_call: TRBD1
clone_size: NA
j_call: TRBJ2-5
cdr3_aa: CASSLVEGAMETQYF
cdr3_nt: TGTGCCAGCAGCTTGGTTGAGGGGGCTATGGAGACCCAGTACTTC

v_call: TRBV6-5
d_call: TRBD1
clone_size: few
j_call: TRBJ1-2
cdr3_aa: CASSPGTGGLVGYTF
cdr3_nt: TGTGCCAGCAGTCCCGGGACAGGGGGATTGGTCGGCTACACCTTC

v_call: TRBV9
d_call: TRBD1
clone_size: NA
j_call: TRBJ1-1
cdr3_aa: CASSVASRGRLRGPGTEAFF
cdr3_nt: TGTGCCAGCAGCGTAGCTTCTAGAGGGAGACTCAGGGGGCCGGGCACTGAAGCTTTCTTT

v_call: TRBV4-2
d_call: TRBD1
clone_size: NA
j_call: TRBJ1-2
cdr3_aa: CASSQERAPGQTYTF
cdr3_nt: TGTGCCAGCAGCCAAGAGCGTGCCCCGGGACAGACTTACACCTTC

v_call: TRBV27
d_call: NA
clone_size: NA
j_call: TRBJ2-7
cdr3_aa: CASSLSPKHYEQYF
cdr3_nt: TGTGCCAGCAGTTTATCGCCCAAGCACTACGAGCAGTACTTC

v_call: TRBV9
d_call: NA
clone_size: NA
j_call: TRBJ1-5
cdr3_aa: CASSPAGAGNQPQHF
cdr3_nt: TGTGCCAGCAGCCCAGCGGGGGCAGGCAATCAGCCCCAGCATTTT

v_call: TRBV9
d_call: NA
clone_size: once
j_call: TRBJ2-7
cdr3_aa: CASSRAEGYEQYF
cdr3_nt: TGTGCCAGCAGCCGGGCCGAGGGATACGAGCAGTACTTC

v_call: TRBV27
d_call: TRBD1
clone_size: NA
j_call: TRBJ2-7
cdr3_aa: CASSWTGTSYEQYF
cdr3_nt: TGTGCCAGCAGTTGGACAGGAACTTCCTACGAGCAGTACTTC

v_call: TRBV4-3
d_call: TRBD1
clone_size: NA
j_call: TRBJ1-1
cdr3_aa: CASSQDLGTGNTEAFF
cdr3_nt: TGCGCCAGCAGCCAAGATCTCGGGACAGGGAACACTGAAGCTTTCTTT

v_call: TRBV4-1
d_call: NA
clone_size: once
j_call: TRBJ2-7
cdr3_aa: CASSQDGTNPSYEQYF
cdr3_nt: TGCGCCAGCAGCCAAGATGGTACTAACCCCTCCTACGAGCAGTACTTC

v_call: TRBV5-6
d_call: TRBD2
clone_size: NA
j_call: TRBJ2-1
cdr3_aa: CASSLISGSRNEQFF
cdr3_nt: TGTGCCAGCAGCTTGATTAGCGGGAGTAGGAATGAGCAGTTCTTC

v_call: TRBV5-1
d_call: TRBD1
clone_size: NA
j_call: TRBJ2-2
cdr3_aa: CASSRDRGVTGELFF
cdr3_nt: TGCGCCAGCAGCCGAGACAGGGGAGTCACCGGGGAGCTGTTTTTT

v_call: TRBV4-1
d_call: NA
clone_size: once
j_call: TRBJ2-7
cdr3_aa: CASSQMRDAEQYF
cdr3_nt: TGCGCCAGCAGCCAAATGCGGGACGCCGAGCAGTACTTC

v_call: TRBV4-1
d_call: TRBD2
clone_size: NA
j_call: TRBJ2-7
cdr3_aa: CASSQDPWREGPRRQYF
cdr3_nt: TGCGCCAGCAGCCAAGATCCATGGCGGGAGGGCCCGAGGCGGCAGTACTTC

v_call: TRBV9
d_call: TRBD1
clone_size: NA
j_call: TRBJ1-6
cdr3_aa: CASSVAEGAGSPLHF
cdr3_nt: TGTGCCAGCAGCGTAGCAGAGGGGGCAGGATCACCCCTCCACTTT

v_call: TRBV14
d_call: TRBD2
clone_size: few
j_call: TRBJ2-7
cdr3_aa: CASSQDHVAGLTYEQYF
cdr3_nt: TGTGCCAGCAGCCAAGATCACGTAGCGGGGCTAACCTACGAGCAGTACTTC

v_call: TRBV7-2
d_call: TRBD1
clone_size: few
j_call: TRBJ2-7
cdr3_aa: CASSPRGTGGKAWEQYF
cdr3_nt: TGTGCCAGCAGCCCCCGTGGCACAGGGGGCAAAGCCTGGGAGCAGTACTTC

v_call: TRBV7-9
d_call: TRBD1
clone_size: NA
j_call: TRBJ1-2
cdr3_aa: CASSIGTGVSYGYTF
cdr3_nt: TGTGCCAGCAGCATTGGGACAGGGGTTTCCTATGGCTACACCTTC

v_call: TRBV28
d_call: NA
clone_size: NA
j_call: TRBJ1-2
cdr3_aa: CASSTPDEGGGYTF
cdr3_nt: TGTGCCAGCAGTACCCCCGATGAGGGTGGGGGCTACACCTTC

v_call: TRBV28
d_call: TRBD1
clone_size: NA
j_call: TRBJ1-5
cdr3_aa: CASSFGQGVGRQPQHF
cdr3_nt: TGTGCCAGCAGTTTCGGACAGGGAGTAGGACGTCAGCCCCAGCATTTT

v_call: TRBV13
d_call: NA
clone_size: NA
j_call: TRBJ2-1
cdr3_aa: CASSARESQYNEQFF
cdr3_nt: TGTGCCAGCAGCGCGCGGGAAAGCCAGTACAATGAGCAGTTCTTC

v_call: TRBV9
d_call: TRBD2
clone_size: once
j_call: TRBJ2-1
cdr3_aa: CASSVALAGATTYNEQFF
cdr3_nt: TGTGCCAGCAGCGTAGCACTAGCGGGAGCTACCACCTACAATGAGCAGTTCTTC

v_call: TRBV12-5
d_call: TRBD1
clone_size: few
j_call: TRBJ2-7
cdr3_aa: CASGLVTDRGAHEQYF
cdr3_nt: TGTGCTAGTGGTTTGGTAACGGACAGGGGGGCCCACGAGCAGTACTTC

v_call: TRBV19
d_call: NA
clone_size: NA
j_call: TRBJ2-7
cdr3_aa: CASSLLLAYEQYF
cdr3_nt: TGTGCCAGTAGCCTACTACTCGCCTACGAGCAGTACTTC

v_call: TRBV30
d_call: NA
clone_size: once
j_call: TRBJ1-2
cdr3_aa: CAWSVPGGDYGYTF
cdr3_nt: TGTGCCTGGAGTGTACCGGGGGGTGACTATGGCTACACCTTC

v_call: TRBV9
d_call: NA
clone_size: NA
j_call: TRBJ2-7
cdr3_aa: CASSVGGHSYEQYF
cdr3_nt: TGTGCCAGCAGCGTAGGGGGACACTCCTACGAGCAGTACTTC

v_call: TRBV19
d_call: NA
clone_size: once
j_call: TRBJ2-1
cdr3_aa: CASSTDGVNEQFF
cdr3_nt: TGTGCCAGTAGCACAGACGGCGTGAATGAGCAGTTCTTC

v_call: TRBV5-6
d_call: NA
clone_size: NA
j_call: TRBJ1-2
cdr3_aa: CASSPDGGRYTF
cdr3_nt: TGTGCCAGCAGCCCGGACGGGGGTCGCTACACCTTC

v_call: TRBV30
d_call: TRBD1
clone_size: NA
j_call: TRBJ2-7
cdr3_aa: CAWSVLAGGVEQYF
cdr3_nt: TGTGCCTGGAGTGTACTGGCAGGGGGCGTCGAGCAGTACTTC

v_call: TRBV5-1
d_call: TRBD2
clone_size: NA
j_call: TRBJ2-7
cdr3_aa: CASSRTSRPDEQYF
cdr3_nt: TGCGCCAGCAGCAGGACTAGCCGCCCGGACGAGCAGTACTTC

v_call: TRBV4-3
d_call: NA
clone_size: few
j_call: TRBJ2-5
cdr3_aa: CASSQELANPVVKYF
cdr3_nt: TGCGCCAGCAGCCAGGAACTAGCTAATCCGGTCGTGAAGTACTTC

v_call: TRBV10-2
d_call: NA
clone_size: NA
j_call: TRBJ2-2
cdr3_aa: CASSSGTYTGELFF
cdr3_nt: TGCGCCAGCAGTTCCGGGACATACACCGGGGAGCTGTTTTTT

v_call: TRBV7-6
d_call: TRBD1
clone_size: NA
j_call: TRBJ2-2
cdr3_aa: CASSLAGQWGTGELFF
cdr3_nt: TGTGCCAGCAGCTTAGCGGGACAGTGGGGGACCGGGGAGCTGTTTTTT

v_call: TRBV6-4
d_call: NA
clone_size: NA
j_call: TRBJ2-3
cdr3_aa: CASSDWPFSDTQYF
cdr3_nt: TGTGCCAGCAGTGATTGGCCCTTTTCAGATACGCAGTATTTT

v_call: TRBV9
d_call: NA
clone_size: NA
j_call: TRBJ2-7
cdr3_aa: CASSVGGRAYEQYF
cdr3_nt: TGTGCCAGCAGCGTAGGGGGCAGGGCCTACGAGCAGTACTTC

v_call: TRBV14
d_call: TRBD1
clone_size: NA
j_call: TRBJ1-1
cdr3_aa: CASSQLGGAFTEAFF
cdr3_nt: TGTGCCAGCAGCCAACTAGGGGGCGCCTTCACTGAAGCTTTCTTT

v_call: TRBV5-1
d_call: NA
clone_size: NA
j_call: TRBJ1-1
cdr3_aa: CASSHRTGMVGHEAFF
cdr3_nt: TGCGCCAGCAGCCATCGGACGGGAATGGTGGGTCATGAAGCTTTCTTT

v_call: TRBV5-1
d_call: NA
clone_size: NA
j_call: TRBJ1-1
cdr3_aa: CASSLSGTEAFF
cdr3_nt: TGCGCCAGCAGCTTGTCAGGCACTGAAGCTTTCTTT

v_call: TRBV27
d_call: NA
clone_size: NA
j_call: TRBJ1-5
cdr3_aa: CASSLSPGTHQPQHF
cdr3_nt: TGTGCCAGCAGTTTATCGCCTGGGACACATCAGCCCCAGCATTTT

v_call: TRBV4-2
d_call: TRBD1
clone_size: NA
j_call: TRBJ2-7
cdr3_aa: CASSQDPGTGSYEQYF
cdr3_nt: TGTGCCAGCAGCCAAGACCCCGGGACAGGTTCCTACGAGCAGTACTTC

v_call: TRBV11-2
d_call: TRBD2
clone_size: NA
j_call: TRBJ2-5
cdr3_aa: CASSLGGTSGETQYF
cdr3_nt: TGTGCCAGCAGCTTAGGCGGTACTAGCGGTGAGACCCAGTACTTC

v_call: TRBV6-5
d_call: NA
clone_size: NA
j_call: TRBJ2-7
cdr3_aa: CASSYSGLHSSYEQYF
cdr3_nt: TGTGCCAGCAGTTACTCGGGACTTCACAGCTCCTACGAGCAGTACTTC

v_call: TRBV9
d_call: NA
clone_size: NA
j_call: TRBJ1-5
cdr3_aa: CASNTNGGASQPQHF
cdr3_nt: TGTGCCAGCAACACCAATGGGGGGGCGAGTCAGCCCCAGCATTTT

v_call: TRBV5-6
d_call: TRBD1
clone_size: NA
j_call: TRBJ1-6
cdr3_aa: CASSFVTGVNSPLHF
cdr3_nt: TGTGCCAGCAGCTTCGTAACAGGGGTAAATTCACCCCTCCACTTT

v_call: TRBV15
d_call: TRBD1
clone_size: NA
j_call: TRBJ1-5
cdr3_aa: CATSRPGQGTDQPQHF
cdr3_nt: TGTGCCACCAGCCGCCCGGGACAGGGTACGGATCAGCCCCAGCATTTT

v_call: TRBV6-1
d_call: NA
clone_size: once
j_call: TRBJ2-7
cdr3_aa: CASSEYRRGEQYF
cdr3_nt: TGTGCCAGCAGTGAATATAGGCGGGGAGAGCAGTACTTC

v_call: TRBV19
d_call: TRBD1
clone_size: NA
j_call: TRBJ2-7
cdr3_aa: CASSGRDRGHEQYF
cdr3_nt: TGTGCCAGTAGTGGCCGGGACAGGGGCCACGAGCAGTACTTC

v_call: TRBV13
d_call: NA
clone_size: NA
j_call: TRBJ1-1
cdr3_aa: CASSPRRGVRTEAFF
cdr3_nt: TGTGCCAGCAGCCCCCGACGGGGGGTGCGAACTGAAGCTTTCTTT

v_call: TRBV27
d_call: NA
clone_size: NA
j_call: TRBJ1-5
cdr3_aa: CASSLYGYGNQPQHF
cdr3_nt: TGTGCCAGCAGTTTGTACGGGTACGGCAATCAGCCCCAGCATTTT